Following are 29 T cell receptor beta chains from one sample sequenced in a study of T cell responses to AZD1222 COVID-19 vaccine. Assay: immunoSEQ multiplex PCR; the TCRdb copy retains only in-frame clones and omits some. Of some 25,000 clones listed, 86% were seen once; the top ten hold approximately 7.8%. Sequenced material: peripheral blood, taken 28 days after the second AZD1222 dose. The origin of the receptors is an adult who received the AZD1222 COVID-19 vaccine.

The CDR3 region is CASSLAFIGTQNIQYF. The CDR3 nucleotides read TGTGCCAGCAGCTTGGCTTTTATTGGGACCCAAAACATTCAGTACTTC. The J gene is TRBJ2-4, the V gene TRBV5-8; the D gene could be TRBD1 or TRBD2 (5 bases each). The CDR3 loop spans 16 amino acids. With 0 bases removed from V and 5 bases from J, the gap between germline ends came to 15 bases. From germline, CDR1 is SGHTS and CDR2 YDEGEE.

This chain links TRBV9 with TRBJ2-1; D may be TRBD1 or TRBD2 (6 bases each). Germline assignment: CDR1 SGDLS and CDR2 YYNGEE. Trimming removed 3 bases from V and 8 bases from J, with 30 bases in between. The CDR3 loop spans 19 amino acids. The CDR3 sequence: CASSAPSGAWGSNRDEQFF. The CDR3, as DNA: TGTGCCAGCAGCGCCCCCTCGGGGGCATGGGGTAGCAATAGAGATGAGCAGTTCTTC.

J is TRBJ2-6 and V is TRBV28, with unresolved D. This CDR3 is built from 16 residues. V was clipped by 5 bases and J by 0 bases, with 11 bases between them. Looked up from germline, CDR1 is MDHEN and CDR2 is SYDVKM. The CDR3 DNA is TGTGCCAGCAGTAACCCCTGGTCCTCTGGGGCCAACGTCCTGACTTTC. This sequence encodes CASSNPWSSGANVLTF.

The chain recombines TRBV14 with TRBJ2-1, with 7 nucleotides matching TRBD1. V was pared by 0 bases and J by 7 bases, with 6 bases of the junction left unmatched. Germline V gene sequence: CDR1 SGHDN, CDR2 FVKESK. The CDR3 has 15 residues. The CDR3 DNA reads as TGTGCCAGCAGCCAAGATTTGACAGGGAGAAATGAGCAGTTCTTC. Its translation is CASSQDLTGRNEQFF.

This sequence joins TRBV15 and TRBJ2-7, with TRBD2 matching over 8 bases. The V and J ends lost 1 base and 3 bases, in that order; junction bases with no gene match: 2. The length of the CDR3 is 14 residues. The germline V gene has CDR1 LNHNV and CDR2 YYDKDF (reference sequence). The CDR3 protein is CATSRVLADYEQYF. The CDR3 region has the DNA TGTGCCACCAGCAGAGTACTAGCGGACTACGAGCAGTACTTC. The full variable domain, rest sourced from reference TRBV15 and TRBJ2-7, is DAMVIQNPRYQVTQFGKPVTLSCSQTLNHNVMYWYQQKSSQAPKLLFHYYDKDFNNEADTPDNFQSRRPNTSFCFLDIRSPGLGDTAMYLCATSRVLADYEQYFGPGTRLTVT.

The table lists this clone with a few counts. This CDR3 is CASSLGQFTEAFF. The CDR3 region has the DNA TGTGCCAGCTCACTAGGGCAGTTCACTGAAGCTTTCTTT. This chain uses TRBV18 with TRBJ1-1; the D is unclear. The CDR3 loop spans 13 amino acids. Trimming removed 4 bases from V and 4 bases from J, with 10 bases in between. Germline CDR1 is KGHSH and CDR2 is LQKENI.

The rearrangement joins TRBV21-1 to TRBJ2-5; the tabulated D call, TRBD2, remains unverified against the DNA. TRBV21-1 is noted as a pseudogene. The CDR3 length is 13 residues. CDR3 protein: CASQAGAGQTQYF. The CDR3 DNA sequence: TGTGCCAGCCAGGCGGGTGCGGGACAGACCCAGTACTTC.

The CDR3 bases are TGTGCCAGCAGCTTTCTAGGACCGGTCTACACCTTC. This translates into CASSFLGPVYTF. This sequence joins TRBV7-2 and TRBJ1-2; D gene ambiguous. This CDR3 region has 12 residues. In germline, CDR1 is SGHTA, CDR2 FQGNSA. V dropped 3 bases and J dropped 10 bases, with 12 bases sitting between them.

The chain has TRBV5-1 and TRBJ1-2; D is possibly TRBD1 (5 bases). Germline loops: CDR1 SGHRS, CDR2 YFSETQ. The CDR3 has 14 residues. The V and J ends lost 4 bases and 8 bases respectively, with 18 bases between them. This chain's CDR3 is CASSQGLAAVGYTF. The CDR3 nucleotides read TGCGCCAGCAGCCAGGGACTGGCTGCGGTAGGCTACACCTTC.

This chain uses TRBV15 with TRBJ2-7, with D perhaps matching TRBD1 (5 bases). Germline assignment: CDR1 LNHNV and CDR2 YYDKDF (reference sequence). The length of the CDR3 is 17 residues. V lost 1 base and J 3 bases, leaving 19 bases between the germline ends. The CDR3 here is CATSRAFQGTKIYEQYF. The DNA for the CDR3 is TGTGCCACCAGCAGAGCATTCCAGGGCACAAAGATCTACGAGCAGTACTTC.

The CDR3 sequence: CAWSGTPGRPEAFF. The CDR3 coding sequence is TGTGCCTGGAGTGGGACACCCGGGCGACCTGAAGCTTTCTTT. This chain joins TRBV30 and TRBJ1-1, with TRBD1 as a possible D gene (5 bases). V lost 1 base and J lost 6, with 15 bases in between. Germline assignment: CDR1 GTSNPN and CDR2 SVGIG (reference sequence). The CDR3 consists of 14 residues.

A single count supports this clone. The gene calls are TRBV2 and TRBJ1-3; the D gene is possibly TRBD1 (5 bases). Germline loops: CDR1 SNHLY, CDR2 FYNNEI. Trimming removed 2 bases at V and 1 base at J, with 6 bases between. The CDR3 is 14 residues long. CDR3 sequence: CASSEQGSGNTIYF. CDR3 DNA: TGTGCCAGCAGTGAACAGGGATCTGGAAACACCATATATTTT.

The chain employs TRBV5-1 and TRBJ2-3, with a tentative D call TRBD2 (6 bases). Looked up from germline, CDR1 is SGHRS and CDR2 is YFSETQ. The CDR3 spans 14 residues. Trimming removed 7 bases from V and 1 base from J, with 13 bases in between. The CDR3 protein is CASGREWGTDTQYF. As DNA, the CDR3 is TGCGCCAGCGGACGGGAGTGGGGCACAGATACGCAGTATTTT. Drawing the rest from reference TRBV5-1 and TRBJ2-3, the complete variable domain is KAGVTQTPRYLIKTRGQQVTLSCSPISGHRSVSWYQQTPGQGLQFLFEYFSETQRNKGNFPGRFSGRQFSNSRSEMNVSTLELGDSALYLCASGREWGTDTQYFGPGTRLTVL.

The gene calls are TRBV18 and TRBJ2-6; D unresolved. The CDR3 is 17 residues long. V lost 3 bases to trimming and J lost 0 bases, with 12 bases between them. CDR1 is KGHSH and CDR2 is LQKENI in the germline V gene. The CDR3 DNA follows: TGTGCCAGCTCACCTAGAAGTTCTACCTCTGGGGCCAACGTCCTGACTTTC. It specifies CASSPRSSTSGANVLTF.

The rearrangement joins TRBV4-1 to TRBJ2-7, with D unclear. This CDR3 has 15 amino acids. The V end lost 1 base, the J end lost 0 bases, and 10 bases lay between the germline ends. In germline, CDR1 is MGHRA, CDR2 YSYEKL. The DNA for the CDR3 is TGCGCCAGCAGCCAAGCAGCCTTAAGCTCCTACGAGCAGTACTTC. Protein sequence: CASSQAALSSYEQYF.

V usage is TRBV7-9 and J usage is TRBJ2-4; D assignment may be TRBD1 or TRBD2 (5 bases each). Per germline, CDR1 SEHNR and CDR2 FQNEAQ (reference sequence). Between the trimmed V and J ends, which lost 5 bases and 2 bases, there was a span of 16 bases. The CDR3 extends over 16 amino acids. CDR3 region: CASSPAGAGTKNIQYF. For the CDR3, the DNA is TGTGCCAGCAGCCCCGCCGGGGCAGGGACCAAAAACATTCAGTACTTC.

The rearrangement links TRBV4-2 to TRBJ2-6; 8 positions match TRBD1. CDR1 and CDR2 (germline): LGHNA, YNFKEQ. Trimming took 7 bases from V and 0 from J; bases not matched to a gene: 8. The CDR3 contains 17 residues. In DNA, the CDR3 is TGTGCCAGCAACGCCGGGACAGGACTCTCTGGGGCCAACGTCCTGACTTTC. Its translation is CASNAGTGLSGANVLTF.

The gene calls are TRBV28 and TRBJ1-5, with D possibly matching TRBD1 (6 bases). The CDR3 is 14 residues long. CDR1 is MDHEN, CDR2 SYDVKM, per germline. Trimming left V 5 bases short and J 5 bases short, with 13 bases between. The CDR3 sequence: CASSEQGVYQPQHF. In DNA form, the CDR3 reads TGTGCCAGCAGTGAACAGGGTGTTTATCAGCCCCAGCATTTT.

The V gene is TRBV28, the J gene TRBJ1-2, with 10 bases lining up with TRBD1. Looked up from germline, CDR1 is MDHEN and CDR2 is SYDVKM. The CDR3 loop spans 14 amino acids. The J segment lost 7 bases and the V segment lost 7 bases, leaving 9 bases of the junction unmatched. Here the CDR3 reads CASITGQGFGGYTF. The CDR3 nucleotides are TGTGCCAGCATCACGGGACAGGGGTTTGGTGGCTACACCTTC.

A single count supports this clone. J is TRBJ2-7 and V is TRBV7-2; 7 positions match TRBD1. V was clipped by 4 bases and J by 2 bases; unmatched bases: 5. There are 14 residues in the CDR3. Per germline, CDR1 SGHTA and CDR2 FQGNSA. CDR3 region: CASSSSGTAYEQYF. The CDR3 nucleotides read TGTGCCAGCAGCTCCTCCGGGACAGCCTACGAGCAGTACTTC.

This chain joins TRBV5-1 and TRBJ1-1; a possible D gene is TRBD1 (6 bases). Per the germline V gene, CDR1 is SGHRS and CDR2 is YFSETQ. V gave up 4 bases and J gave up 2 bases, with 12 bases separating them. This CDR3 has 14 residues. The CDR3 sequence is CASSQGDTNTEAFF. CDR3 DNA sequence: TGCGCCAGCAGCCAAGGGGACACCAACACTGAAGCTTTCTTT.

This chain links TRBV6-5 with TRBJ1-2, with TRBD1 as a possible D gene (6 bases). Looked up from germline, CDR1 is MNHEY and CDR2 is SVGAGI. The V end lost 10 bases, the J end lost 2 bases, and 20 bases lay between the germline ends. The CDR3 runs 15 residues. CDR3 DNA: TGTGCCACCCTCCCCCGCCGGGACACGAACTATGGCTACACCTTC. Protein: CATLPRRDTNYGYTF.

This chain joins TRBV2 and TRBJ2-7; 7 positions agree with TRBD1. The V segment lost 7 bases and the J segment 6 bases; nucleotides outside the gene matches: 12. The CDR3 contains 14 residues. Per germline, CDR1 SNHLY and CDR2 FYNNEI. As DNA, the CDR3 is TGTGCCAGCACCCACCCGGGACAGTCCCTCGAGCAGTACTTC. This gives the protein CASTHPGQSLEQYF.

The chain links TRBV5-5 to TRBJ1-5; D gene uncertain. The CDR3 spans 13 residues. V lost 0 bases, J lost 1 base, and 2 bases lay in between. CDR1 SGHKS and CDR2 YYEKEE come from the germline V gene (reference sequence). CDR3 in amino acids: CASSLDSNQPQHF. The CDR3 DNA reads TGTGCCAGCAGCTTGGACAGCAATCAGCCCCAGCATTTT.

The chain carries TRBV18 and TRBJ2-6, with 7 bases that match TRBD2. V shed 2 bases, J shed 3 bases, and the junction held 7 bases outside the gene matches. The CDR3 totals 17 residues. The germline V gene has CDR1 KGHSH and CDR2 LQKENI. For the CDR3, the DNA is TGTGCCAGCTCACCATCCGCGTCGGGGGGTGGGGCCAACGTCCTGACTTTC. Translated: CASSPSASGGGANVLTF.

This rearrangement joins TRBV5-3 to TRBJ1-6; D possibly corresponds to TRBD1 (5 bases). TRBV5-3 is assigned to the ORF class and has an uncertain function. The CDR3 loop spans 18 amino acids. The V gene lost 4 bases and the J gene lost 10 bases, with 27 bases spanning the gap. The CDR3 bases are TGTGCCAGAAGCGGCGGGACGGATAAAGTGGCCTTTTGGTCACCCCTCCACTTT. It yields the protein CARSGGTDKVAFWSPLHF.

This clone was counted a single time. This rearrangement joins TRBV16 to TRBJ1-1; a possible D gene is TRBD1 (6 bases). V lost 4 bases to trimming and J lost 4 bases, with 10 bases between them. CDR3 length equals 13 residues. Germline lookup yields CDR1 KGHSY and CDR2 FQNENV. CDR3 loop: CASSRGQSTEAFF. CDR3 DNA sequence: TGTGCCAGCAGCCGAGGACAGAGCACTGAAGCTTTCTTT.

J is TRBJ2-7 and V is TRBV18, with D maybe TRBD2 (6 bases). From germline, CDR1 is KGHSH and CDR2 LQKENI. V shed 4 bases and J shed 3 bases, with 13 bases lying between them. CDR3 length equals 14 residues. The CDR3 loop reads CASSQRGDHYEQYF. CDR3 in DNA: TGTGCCAGCTCACAGCGCGGGGACCACTACGAGCAGTACTTC.

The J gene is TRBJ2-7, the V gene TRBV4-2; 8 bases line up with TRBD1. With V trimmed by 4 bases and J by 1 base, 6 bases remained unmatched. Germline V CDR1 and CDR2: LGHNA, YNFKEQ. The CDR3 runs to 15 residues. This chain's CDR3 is CASSPQRTGSYEQYF. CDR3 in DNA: TGTGCCAGCAGCCCTCAGCGGACAGGGTCCTACGAGCAGTACTTC.